These 25 T cell receptor beta chains came from one sample sequenced in a study of regulatory T cells in long-lasting Graves disease. Time point in this sample: persistent/refractory GD, antithyroid drugs over 5 years with positive TRAb. The TCR library was made from RNA extracted from PBMCs. Investigators prepared the TCR beta libraries by applying iRepertoire HTBI primers and Arm-PCR of CDR3 regions. From the multiplex PCR reads, TCRdb called clonotypes with MiXCR, one entry per CDR3 protein. The top ten hold roughly 7% of the sample, which has about 470,000 distinct CDR3 sequences, roughly 21% seen once. The sample consisted of peripheral blood mononuclear cells (PBMCs), taken when the disease was refractory, from a patient treated with antithyroid drugs. The receptor source for this set is a female donor with Graves disease.

This clonotype was seen many times. The chain is built from TRBV12-3 or TRBV12-4 and TRBJ2-5; 10 nucleotides align to TRBD1. The CDR3 has 15 residues. V was clipped by 6 bases and J by 5 bases; unmatched bases: 9. CDR3 sequence reads: CASSVLGQGYETQYF. CDR3 bases: TGTGCCAGCAGCGTCCTGGGACAGGGGTACGAGACCCAGTACTTC.

V is TRBV28 and J is TRBJ2-3; D is unresolved. V was clipped by 10 bases and J by 7 bases, with 12 bases between them. Germline-derived CDR1 and CDR2 are MDHEN and SYDVKM. This CDR3 has 11 residues. The CDR3 region is CATRQSYTQYF. DNA for the CDR3: TGTGCCACCAGGCAGTCTTATACGCAGTATTTT.

The rearrangement links TRBV30 to TRBJ2-6, with TRBD1 identical over 7 bases. V dropped 0 bases and J dropped 3; count of bases not matched to a gene: 11. The CDR3 consists of 18 residues. Germline V lookup: CDR1 GTSNPN, CDR2 SVGIG (reference sequence). In nucleotides, the CDR3 is TGTGCCTGGAGTGTATCGGGCAGGGGGAATCTTGGGGCCAACGTCCTGACTTTC. This encodes CAWSVSGRGNLGANVLTF.

J is TRBJ1-5 and V is TRBV6-1, with 8 positions matching TRBD1. Germline V gene sequence: CDR1 MNHNS, CDR2 SASEGT. V dropped 6 bases and J dropped 0; count of bases not matched to a gene: 4. The CDR3 is 15 amino acids. The CDR3 DNA reads as TGTGCCAGCAGCCTGGACAGGGTTAGCAATCAGCCCCAGCATTTT. Encoded protein: CASSLDRVSNQPQHF.

This clonotype was picked up a small number of times. The rearrangement uses TRBV6-2 or TRBV6-3 and TRBJ2-2, with D unclear. V was shortened by 7 bases and J by 0 bases, with 12 bases between the two germline ends. This CDR3 region has 15 residues. Germline loops: CDR1 MNHEY, CDR2 SVGEGT. The CDR3 DNA follows: TGTGCCAGCACCCTCCGGACGACGAACACCGGGGAGCTGTTTTTT. Its protein is CASTLRTTNTGELFF.

The J gene is TRBJ2-5, the V gene TRBV19; TRBD2 matches 9 bases. The V and J ends lost 7 bases and 4 bases, in that order; junction bases with no gene match: 10. CDR3 length: 15 amino acids. The germline V gene encodes CDR1 LNHDA and CDR2 SQIVND (reference sequence). The CDR3 is CASTRREGLPETQYF. The DNA for the CDR3 is TGTGCCAGTACCCGGCGGGAGGGCCTCCCAGAGACCCAGTACTTC.

V usage is TRBV20-1 and J usage is TRBJ2-7, with TRBD2 identical over 11 bases. Germline-derived CDR1 and CDR2 are DFQATT and SNEGSKA (reference sequence). CDR3 length: 14 amino acids. The trim removed 1 base at V and 5 bases at J, leaving 4 bases unmatched. CDR3: CSARGLAGSDEQYF. CDR3 nucleotides: TGCAGTGCTAGAGGACTAGCGGGAAGCGACGAGCAGTACTTC.

The V and J genes are TRBV20-1 and TRBJ2-7, with no clear D. Trimming took off 1 base at V and 3 bases at J, with 13 bases between the two ends. The V gene's germline CDR1 is DFQATT and CDR2 SNEGSKA (reference sequence). This CDR3 contains 14 residues. The CDR3 reads CSARVLGSNYEQYF. For the CDR3, the DNA is TGCAGTGCTAGAGTTTTGGGATCAAACTACGAGCAGTACTTC.

Only a few counts were recorded for this clonotype. The gene calls are TRBV12-3 or TRBV12-4 and TRBJ2-7; TRBD1 matches 8 bases. This CDR3 has 15 residues. Trimming removed 1 base from V and 5 bases from J; junction bases left unmatched: 7. CDR3 in amino acids: CASSLGQGARNEQYF. The CDR3 DNA is TGTGCCAGCAGTTTAGGGCAGGGGGCGCGGAACGAGCAGTACTTC.

The chain combines TRBV29-1 with TRBJ2-7, with TRBD1 matching over 11 bases. The germline V gene has CDR1 SQVTM and CDR2 ANQGSEA. The CDR3 has 13 residues. The V gene end was trimmed by 5 bases and the J gene end by 4 bases; junction bases not matched to a gene: 4. The CDR3 region has the DNA TGCAGCGTTCCGGGACAGGGGGTGTACGAGCAGTACTTC. Its protein is CSVPGQGVYEQYF.

The chain has TRBV20-1 and TRBJ2-7; D not resolved. Trimming removed 4 bases at V and 3 bases at J, with 10 bases between. Germline assignment: CDR1 DFQATT and CDR2 SNEGSKA (reference sequence). This CDR3 spans 12 amino acids. CDR3 residues: CSAKTPSYEQYF. In nucleotides, the CDR3 is TGCAGTGCTAAGACCCCTAGCTACGAGCAGTACTTC.

This clonotype has only one observation. This rearrangement joins TRBV4-2 to TRBJ2-7; 10 bases align to TRBD2. V lost 2 bases and J lost 3; bases outside the gene matches: 4. Germline V gene sequence: CDR1 LGHNA, CDR2 YNFKEQ. This CDR3 is built from 15 residues. The CDR3, as DNA: TGTGCCAGCAGCCAAACTAGCGGGAAAGGCTACGAGCAGTACTTC. Translation: CASSQTSGKGYEQYF.

This clonotype turned up a few times. The chain combines TRBV7-9 with TRBJ1-6, with D uncertain. CDR1 and CDR2 from the germline V gene are SEHNR and FQNEAQ (reference sequence). This CDR3 has 15 amino acids. V lost 4 bases and J 11 bases, leaving 18 bases between the germline ends. This CDR3 is CASSSDFDPGAPLHF. The CDR3 nucleotides read TGTGCCAGCAGCTCGGACTTTGACCCCGGGGCACCCCTCCACTTT.

There are a few counts of this clonotype. The genes are TRBV6-8 and TRBJ1-6; D is perhaps TRBD1 (5 bases). Trimming took 6 bases from V and 7 from J, leaving 19 bases between them. This CDR3 has 16 residues. Germline V gene data show CDR1 as MNHGY and CDR2 as SAAAGT. The CDR3 protein is CASSGRTRTINSPLHF. CDR3 sequence (DNA): TGTGCCAGCAGCGGGAGGACACGCACAATAAATTCACCCCTCCACTTT.

This clonotype was found many times. The chain uses TRBV6-2 or TRBV6-3 and TRBJ2-7, with 9 nucleotides matching TRBD1. Germline V gene sequence: CDR1 MNHEY, CDR2 SVGEGT. The CDR3 extends over 15 amino acids. Losses at the gene ends were 8 bases for V and 2 bases for J; bases not matched to a gene: 10. The CDR3 sequence: CASHKGTGMTYEQYF. In DNA, the CDR3 is TGTGCCAGCCATAAGGGGACAGGGATGACCTACGAGCAGTACTTC.

CDR3 DNA: TGTGCCACCAGTGCGAGGGACAGCGGAAACACCATATATTTT. Its translation is CATSARDSGNTIYF. The genes are TRBV24-1 and TRBJ1-3; 7 bases match TRBD1. V lost 5 bases, J lost 4 bases, and 4 bases stayed unmatched. CDR1 is KGHDR and CDR2 is SFDVKD in the germline V gene. The CDR3 extends over 14 amino acids.

V gene TRBV20-1 combines with J gene TRBJ1-1; the D is unclear. V lost 0 bases to trimming and J lost 4 bases, with 12 bases between them. Germline CDR1 reads DFQATT; CDR2 reads SNEGSKA (reference sequence). The CDR3 runs 14 residues. The CDR3 nucleotides are TGCAGTGCTAGAGATGAAGGGAAAGGCACTGAAGCTTTCTTT. It specifies CSARDEGKGTEAFF.

The gene calls are TRBV14 and TRBJ1-2; 7 bases are a match to TRBD1. Germline V gene sequence: CDR1 SGHDN, CDR2 FVKESK. The CDR3 is 15 amino acids. V lost 1 base to trimming and J lost 7 bases; unmatched junction nucleotides: 9. The CDR3 sequence is CASSQGRTGFTGYTF. In DNA form, the CDR3 reads TGTGCCAGCAGCCAAGGACGGACAGGATTTACTGGCTACACCTTC.

CDR3 in amino acids: CASSYLGTAGELFF. In DNA, the CDR3 is TGTGCCAGCAGTTACCTGGGTACGGCCGGGGAGCTGTTTTTT. The chain employs TRBV6-2 or TRBV6-3 and TRBJ2-2, with no clear D. Germline values: CDR1 MNHEY, CDR2 SVGEGT. The CDR3 spans 14 residues. V was pared by 2 bases and J by 6 bases, with 10 bases between.

The chain combines TRBV12-3 or TRBV12-4 with TRBJ2-4, with a possible D match to TRBD2 (6 bases). The CDR3 length is 16 residues. Trimming left V 3 bases short and J 1 base short, with 13 bases between. As DNA, the CDR3 is TGTGCCAGCAGTTTCTGGCGCGGGGATGCCAAAAACATTCAGTACTTC. Residues: CASSFWRGDAKNIQYF.

This clonotype has ten or more counts. This chain links TRBV20-1 with TRBJ1-1, with D hard to call. CDR3 length: 12 residues. Germline loops: CDR1 DFQATT, CDR2 SNEGSKA (reference sequence). V was trimmed by 6 bases and J by 2 bases, leaving 10 bases between them. The CDR3 DNA is TGCAGTGCGGTGCGGGATAACACTGAAGCTTTCTTT. The encoded protein is CSAVRDNTEAFF.

This clonotype came up many times. The rearrangement links TRBV7-2 to TRBJ2-5; 14 bases are shared with TRBD2. The germline V gene has CDR1 SGHTA and CDR2 FQGNSA. V lost 4 bases, J lost 5 bases, and 9 bases stayed unmatched. The length of the CDR3 is 17 residues. The CDR3 spells CASSSGLAGEVEETQYF. As DNA, the CDR3 is TGTGCCAGCAGCTCGGGACTAGCGGGGGAGGTGGAGGAGACCCAGTACTTC.

This clonotype appeared a few times. The rearrangement joins TRBV11-1 to TRBJ1-6; D is ambiguous. The CDR3 has 14 residues. Trimming pared 5 bases from V and 7 bases from J, leaving 12 bases between. Germline lookup yields CDR1 SGHAT and CDR2 FQDESV (reference sequence). The CDR3 sequence: CASSLPGPNSPLHF. The CDR3, as DNA: TGTGCCAGCAGCCTGCCCGGGCCAAATTCACCCCTCCACTTT.

In its sample, this clonotype was seen many times. The V call is TRBV6-5, the J call TRBJ2-7; D ambiguous. The germline CDR1 and CDR2 sequences are MNHEY and SVGAGI. This CDR3 contains 13 residues. V lost 2 bases and J lost 3, with 8 bases in between. In nucleotides, the CDR3 is TGTGCCAGCAGTTACATGGAGAACTACGAGCAGTACTTC. Its translation: CASSYMENYEQYF.

The table lists this clonotype with a few counts. The rearrangement joins TRBV20-1 to TRBJ1-5, with 8 bases matching TRBD1. CDR3 length equals 15 residues. Per germline, CDR1 DFQATT and CDR2 SNEGSKA (reference sequence). V lost 1 base, J lost 4 bases, and 6 bases stayed unmatched. CDR3 sequence reads: CSARAETGVNQPQHF. The CDR3 DNA follows: TGCAGTGCTAGAGCTGAGACAGGGGTGAATCAGCCCCAGCATTTT.